What follows are 18 T cell receptor beta chains derived from one specimen sequenced in a study of T cells in Graves' hyperthyroidism and ophthalmopathy. It was RNA transcripts that yielded the amplified TCR beta CDR3 regions. Carried out on the TCR CDR3, a first-round RT-PCR used the HTBI primer set. In TCRdb, the multiplex PCR reads were re-called with MiXCR into one record per CDR3 protein. In the table there are fewer than 650,000 distinct CDR3 sequences, about 14% of which are singletons. The sample taken for sequencing was blood. Receptors originate from a woman in her thirties or forties with Graves' ophthalmopathy.

This clonotype was detected many times. The V call is TRBV5-1, the J call TRBJ1-2; 8 nucleotides agree with TRBD1. The J segment lost 3 bases and the V segment lost 1 base, leaving 5 bases of the junction unmatched. The CDR3 runs to 15 residues. Per the germline V gene, CDR1 is SGHRS and CDR2 is YFSETQ. CDR3 DNA: TGCGCCAGCAGCTTGCCAGGGGGCGCGGACTATGGCTACACCTTC. Its translation: CASSLPGGADYGYTF.

This clonotype was observed many times. J is TRBJ2-5 and V is TRBV13; maybe TRBD2 (6 bases). V lost 1 base and J 3 bases, leaving 15 bases between the germline ends. The CDR3 is made up of 16 amino acids. CDR1 and CDR2 from the germline V gene are PRHDT and FYEKMQ (reference sequence). CDR3 protein: CASSLAPWGGEETQYF. DNA for the CDR3: TGTGCCAGCAGCTTAGCCCCCTGGGGAGGTGAAGAGACCCAGTACTTC.

This clonotype was counted a few times. At one boundary the junction diverges from the germline segment, which might be a read error. The chain recombines TRBV28 with TRBJ1-1; 7 bases line up with TRBD1. The length of the CDR3 is 12 residues. The germline gives CDR1 MDHEN, CDR2 SYDVKM. The CDR3 loop reads CAGSRIPGQPFF. CDR3 in DNA: TGTGCCGGCAGCCGGATACCGGGACAGCCTTTCTTT.

This clonotype was found many times. This rearrangement joins TRBV6-1 to TRBJ2-7; D may be TRBD2 (6 bases). V was pared by 3 bases and J by 3 bases, with 18 bases between. Germline lookup yields CDR1 MNHNS and CDR2 SASEGT. This CDR3 comprises 16 residues. CDR3 in amino acids: CASSDPGTGRDYEQYF. The CDR3 DNA sequence: TGTGCCAGCAGTGACCCTGGGACTGGCAGAGACTACGAGCAGTACTTC.

This clonotype was seen many times. The rearrangement uses TRBV6-2 or TRBV6-3 and TRBJ2-2; 8 bases align to TRBD2. The CDR3 is 13 residues long. Unmatched junction bases numbered 4, after V lost 6 bases and J lost 7 bases. Germline-derived CDR1 and CDR2 are MNHEY and SVGEGT. CDR3 DNA: TGTGCCAGCAGGCGGACTAGCCACGGGGAGCTGTTTTTT. Encoded protein: CASRRTSHGELFF.

This clonotype occurred many times. The chain combines TRBV20-1 with TRBJ1-1; D is undetermined. Trimming shortened V by 1 base and J by 4 bases, and 7 bases separated the two germline ends. CDR1 and CDR2 (germline): DFQATT, SNEGSKA (reference sequence). The CDR3 is made up of 12 amino acids. CDR3 coding DNA: TGCAGTGCTAGAGTCGGGGTCACTGAAGCTTTCTTT. Its protein product is CSARVGVTEAFF.

The table lists this clonotype with many counts. The chain couples TRBV2 to TRBJ1-1; D remains unclear. CDR3 length: 13 amino acids. V was pared by 7 bases and J by 1 base, with 10 bases between. Looked up from germline, CDR1 is SNHLY and CDR2 is FYNNEI. CDR3: CASNISPNTEAFF. The CDR3 DNA reads as TGTGCCAGCAATATAAGCCCGAACACTGAAGCTTTCTTT.

The table lists this clonotype with many counts. The gene calls are TRBV5-1 and TRBJ2-2; D perhaps matches TRBD1 (6 bases). With 5 bases removed from V and 4 bases from J, the gap between germline ends came to 12 bases. The CDR3 spans 14 residues. CDR1 is SGHRS, CDR2 YFSETQ, per germline. CDR3 in amino acids: CASSPGHLTGELFF. The CDR3 DNA follows: TGCGCCAGCAGTCCGGGACACCTCACCGGGGAGCTGTTTTTT.

This clonotype was observed at least ten times. The chain uses TRBV6-5 and TRBJ2-5; maybe TRBD1 (5 bases). From germline, CDR1 is MNHEY and CDR2 SVGAGI. Trimming pared 8 bases from V and 5 bases from J, leaving 15 bases between. This CDR3 region has 13 residues. The CDR3 spells CASRRQLVETQYF. The CDR3 DNA reads TGTGCCAGCCGAAGACAGCTTGTGGAGACCCAGTACTTC.

This clonotype was detected only once. This chain connects TRBV20-1 to TRBJ1-6; 9 bases are shared with TRBD1. CDR3 length: 14 amino acids. The junction had 7 bases not matched to a gene; V was cut back by 4 bases and J by 9 bases. From germline, CDR1 is DFQATT and CDR2 SNEGSKA (reference sequence). The CDR3: CSANQGQGSSPLHF. The DNA of the CDR3 is TGCAGTGCTAATCAGGGACAGGGAAGTTCACCCCTCCACTTT.

CDR3 region: CASKGGGRGYTF. The CDR3 nucleotides are TGTGCCAGCAAAGGGGGGGGGAGAGGCTACACCTTC. J is TRBJ1-2 and V is TRBV6-1; TRBD1 might be the D (6 bases). The germline CDR1 and CDR2 sequences are MNHNS and SASEGT. The CDR3 is 12 amino acids. Deletions cut 7 bases from V and 8 bases from J, with 14 bases between.

This clonotype was recorded at least ten times. At one end the junction does not follow the germline gene, possibly because of a read error. The rearrangement joins TRBV6-2 or TRBV6-3 to TRBJ2-7, with a weak D call TRBD2 (5 bases). The CDR3 totals 14 residues. Germline loops: CDR1 MNHEY, CDR2 SVGEGT. CDR3 loop: CANSYSTGSYEQYF. The CDR3 DNA is TGTGCCAACAGTTACTCGACGGGGTCCTACGAGCAGTACTTC.

Ten or more counts support this clonotype. The chain is built from TRBV19 and TRBJ2-5, with D tentatively TRBD1 or TRBD2 (5 bases each). Trimming removed 8 bases from V and 5 bases from J, with 24 bases in between. The CDR3 spans 16 residues. The germline CDR1 and CDR2 sequences are LNHDA and SQIVND (reference sequence). The CDR3 region is CASSRGLGPAWETQYF. The CDR3 DNA follows: TGTGCCAGTTCCCGAGGGTTGGGACCGGCCTGGGAGACCCAGTACTTC.

This chain joins TRBV27 and TRBJ2-7; TRBD1 matches 9 bases. The CDR3 contains 15 residues. CDR1 is MNHEY, CDR2 SMNVEV, per germline (reference sequence). V trimming: 6 bases; J trimming: 2 bases; junction bases outside the gene matches: 8. DNA for the CDR3: TGTGCCAGCAGATCCGGGACAGGGAGTCCCTACGAGCAGTACTTC. The encoded protein is CASRSGTGSPYEQYF.

This clonotype was seen repeatedly, ten times or more. The CDR3 loop reads CASSLASGQGGQPQHF. For the CDR3, the DNA is TGTGCCAGCAGTTTAGCGTCGGGACAGGGCGGACAGCCCCAGCATTTT. The chain links TRBV12-3 or TRBV12-4 to TRBJ1-5; 9 bases map to TRBD1. V lost 0 bases, J lost 7 bases, and 7 bases stayed unmatched. The CDR3 sequence is 16 residues long.

At least ten counts were recorded for this clonotype. The chain links TRBV2 to TRBJ2-7; D is perhaps TRBD2 (6 bases). The CDR3 is 14 amino acids. With 5 bases removed from V and 5 bases from J, the gap between germline ends came to 16 bases. CDR1 SNHLY and CDR2 FYNNEI come from the germline V gene. CDR3 sequence: CASSRTLGGNEQYF. In nucleotides, the CDR3 is TGTGCCAGCAGTCGGACGCTGGGCGGGAACGAGCAGTACTTC.

This clonotype showed up many times. V usage is TRBV14 and J usage is TRBJ2-5; TRBD2 is a possible D gene (5 bases). Trimming stripped 1 base from V and 4 bases from J, with 10 bases between. Germline-derived CDR1 and CDR2 are SGHDN and FVKESK. CDR3 length: 14 amino acids. In DNA, the CDR3 is TGTGCCAGCAGCCAAGTCCGAGGGAGAGAGACCCAGTACTTC. The encoded protein is CASSQVRGRETQYF. Full variable domain (rest looked up from reference TRBV14 and TRBJ2-5): EAGVTQFPSHSVIEKGQTVTLRCDPISGHDNLYWYRRVMGKEIKFLLHFVKESKQDESGMPNNRFLAERTGGTYSTLKVQPAELEDSGVYFCASSQVRGRETQYFGPGTRLLVL.

This clonotype was seen repeatedly, ten times or more. The J gene is TRBJ2-7, the V gene TRBV6-1; no clear D gene. From germline, CDR1 is MNHNS and CDR2 SASEGT. With 2 bases removed from V and 0 bases from J, the gap between germline ends came to 8 bases. The length of the CDR3 is 14 residues. CDR3 nucleotide sequence: TGTGCCAGCAGTGAATCACAGTACTCCTACGAGCAGTACTTC. Translation gives CASSESQYSYEQYF.